Following are 23 T cell receptor beta chains from one sample sequenced in a study. Tregs were sorted as CD4+CD25+CD127-/low cells. TCRdb re-analysed the 5' RACE reads in MiXCR, keeping a single row per CDR3 protein. The sample lists 30,000 or so distinct CDR3 sequences, around 27% occurring once. Sequencing input: tumor-infiltrating Tregs sorted from the breast tumor. All receptors come from a female donor with breast cancer.

J is TRBJ2-7 and V is TRBV29-1; perhaps TRBD1 as D (5 bases). CDR3 length: 12 residues. V lost 0 bases and J lost 7, with 10 bases in between. Looked up from germline, CDR1 is SQVTM and CDR2 is ANQGSEA. The CDR3 sequence: CSVEDRSGEQYF. In DNA form, the CDR3 reads TGCAGCGTTGAAGATCGGTCAGGGGAGCAGTACTTC.

This clonotype was detected only a few times. A read error may explain this, as a much larger clone is one base away. The genes are TRBV6-1 and TRBJ2-3; the D gene is possibly TRBD2 (5 bases). The germline V gene encodes CDR1 MNHNS and CDR2 SASEGT. This CDR3 is built from 14 residues. CDR3 amino acids: CAGSEERYTDTQYF. In DNA form, the CDR3 reads TGTGCCGGCAGTGAAGAGCGGTACACAGATACGCAGTATTTT.

Many counts were recorded for this clonotype. The rearrangement uses TRBV5-1 and TRBJ2-1; 7 bases align to TRBD2. Germline loops: CDR1 SGHRS, CDR2 YFSETQ. The V segment lost 4 bases and the J segment 8 bases; nucleotides outside the gene matches: 12. This CDR3 has 15 residues. Here the CDR3 reads CASSNGRLHYDEQFF. CDR3 bases: TGCGCCAGCAGCAACGGGAGGCTCCATTATGATGAGCAGTTCTTC.

The chain joins TRBV6-1 to TRBJ2-1, with 11 nucleotides matching TRBD2. From germline, CDR1 is MNHNS and CDR2 SASEGT. This CDR3 spans 16 amino acids. The V and J ends lost 4 bases and 8 bases, in that order; junction bases with no gene match: 10. This CDR3 reads CASSAEGLAGGYEQFF. CDR3 coding DNA: TGTGCCAGCAGTGCAGAGGGGCTAGCGGGAGGATATGAGCAGTTCTTC.

Note on this clonotype: This may arise from a read error, as a much more abundant clone is one base away. The chain carries TRBV7-8 and TRBJ1-1; D not resolved. Between the trimmed V and J ends, which lost 4 bases and 2 bases, there was a span of 11 bases. Germline values: CDR1 SGHVS, CDR2 FQNEAQ. The CDR3 spans 14 residues. The CDR3 coding sequence is TGTGCCAGCAGCTCAGGCGAGGCAAACACTGAAGCTTTCTTT. Its protein product is CASSSGEANTEAFF. Looking up the rest from reference TRBV7-8 and TRBJ1-1 gives the full variable domain: GAGVSQSPRYKVAKRGQDVALRCDPISGHVSLFWYQQALGQGPEFLTYFQNEAQLDKSGLPSDRFFAERPEGSVSTLKIQRTQQEDSAVYLCASSSGEANTEAFFGQGTRLTVV.

In this sample, this clonotype turned up a few times. One base away lies a much larger clone, so this may be a sequencing read error. This chain connects TRBV5-1 to TRBJ2-1, with no clear D. There are 14 residues in the CDR3. The germline gives CDR1 SGHRS, CDR2 YFSETQ. The CDR3 reads CASSLELAYNEQSF. The CDR3 DNA is TGCGCCAGCAGCTTGGAGTTGGCCTACAATGAGCAGTCCTTC.

With regard to this clonotype: This may stem from a read error, because a much larger clone lies one nucleotide away. This rearrangement joins TRBV20-1 to TRBJ1-1; D may be TRBD1 (5 bases). Germline CDR1 and CDR2: DFQATT and SNEGSKA (reference sequence). This CDR3 comprises 15 residues. The CDR3 sequence is CGARGARDMNTEAFF. CDR3 sequence (DNA): TGCGGTGCTAGAGGGGCCAGGGATATGAACACTGAAGCTTTCTTT.

This clonotype was recorded at least ten times. The V gene is TRBV7-9, the J gene TRBJ1-5; possibly TRBD1 for D (6 bases). V lost 4 bases, J lost 6 bases, and 16 bases lay in between. The CDR3 loop spans 15 amino acids. Germline values: CDR1 SEHNR, CDR2 FQNEAQ (reference sequence). As DNA, the CDR3 is TGTGCCAGCAGCTCCAACAGGGAACCGGGTCAGCCCCAGCATTTT. Its translation: CASSSNREPGQPQHF.

This clonotype was found many times. The V call is TRBV27, the J call TRBJ2-7; 7 bases align to TRBD1. Losses at the gene ends were 5 bases for V and 3 bases for J; bases not matched to a gene: 7. CDR1 and CDR2 from the germline V gene are MNHEY and SMNVEV (reference sequence). This CDR3 has 14 residues. DNA of the CDR3: TGTGCCAGCAGTGGCCGGGACAGACTCTACGAGCAGTACTTC. This translates into CASSGRDRLYEQYF.

This clonotype has a handful of counts. This is likely a read error, given that the CDR3 carries no conserved phenylalanine or tryptophan at its end. The DNA is omitted, as the CDR3 cannot be located on it reliably, and the CDR3 follows TCRdb's listing. The chain recombines TRBV6-5 with TRBJ1-2. Germline CDR1 reads MNHEY; CDR2 reads SVGAGI. The CDR3 sequence runs 9 residues, both termini included. The CDR3 sequence is CASSKEATY.

This clonotype was detected many times. J is TRBJ2-7 and V is TRBV13; TRBD2 matches 7 bases. This CDR3 is built from 16 residues. Per the germline V gene, CDR1 is PRHDT and CDR2 is FYEKMQ (reference sequence). The J segment lost 0 bases and the V segment lost 5 bases, leaving 10 bases of the junction unmatched. The chain's CDR3 is CASSGRLAESSYEQYF. As DNA, the CDR3 is TGTGCCAGCAGCGGGCGGCTAGCGGAAAGCTCCTACGAGCAGTACTTC.

V and J are TRBV10-3 and TRBJ2-7; D is uncertain. The CDR3 has 15 amino acids. The germline V gene encodes CDR1 ENHRY and CDR2 SYGVKD. V shed 0 bases and J shed 3 bases, with 12 bases lying between them. For the CDR3, the DNA is TGTGCCATCAGTGAGTCGATACAGTCCTACTACGAGCAGTACTTC. Amino acids: CAISESIQSYYEQYF.

In the case of this clonotype: Being one base from a much bigger clone, this may be a read error. This chain links TRBV12-5 with TRBJ2-6; D might be TRBD2 (6 bases). Germline V gene data show CDR1 as LGHNT and CDR2 as FRNRAP. The CDR3 is made up of 16 amino acids. CDR3 DNA sequence: TGTGCTAGTGGTTTCAGCCCCGGGACTGGGGCCAACGGCCTGACTTTC. As protein: CASGFSPGTGANGLTF.

Here the CDR3 reads CASSLDRNSSRTVHEQYF. Written as DNA, the CDR3 is TGTGCCAGCAGCTTAGATCGGAATAGCTCCCGAACGGTCCACGAGCAGTACTTC. This rearrangement joins TRBV11-3 to TRBJ2-7; D call uncertain. V shed 0 bases and J shed 5 bases, with 23 bases lying between them. Germline CDR1 reads SGHNT; CDR2 reads YENEEA. The CDR3 totals 18 residues.

This clonotype was detected many times. V is TRBV5-1 and J is TRBJ1-4; D unclear. This CDR3 has 14 amino acids. CDR1 and CDR2 from the germline V gene are SGHRS and YFSETQ. V was pared by 0 bases and J by 8 bases, with 11 bases between. The CDR3 loop reads CASSLGGVGEKLFF. The DNA for the CDR3 is TGCGCCAGCAGCTTGGGCGGGGTTGGCGAAAAACTGTTTTTT.

V usage is TRBV29-1 and J usage is TRBJ1-2; D unresolved. The V end lost 7 bases, the J end lost 8 bases, and 17 bases lay between the germline ends. The CDR3 extends over 12 amino acids. From germline, CDR1 is SQVTM and CDR2 ANQGSEA. This CDR3 is CSASEWGGGYTF. The CDR3 nucleotides read TGCAGCGCTTCCGAGTGGGGAGGCGGCTACACCTTC. The complete variable domain, with remaining parts taken from reference TRBV29-1 and TRBJ1-2, reads SAVISQKPSRDICQRGTSLTIQCQVDSQVTMMFWYRQQPGQSLTLIATANQGSEATYESGFVIDKFPISRPNLTFSTLTVSNMSPEDSSIYLCSASEWGGGYTFGSGTRLTVV.

The table lists this clonotype with a few counts. V and J are TRBV2 and TRBJ1-4; 10 nucleotides agree with TRBD1. The CDR3 totals 14 residues. V shed 5 bases, J shed 7 bases, and the junction held 4 bases outside the gene matches. CDR1 and CDR2 from the germline V gene are SNHLY and FYNNEI. DNA of the CDR3: TGTGCCAGCAGTCGACAGGGGGCCCGTGAAAAACTGTTTTTT. Translating gives CASSRQGAREKLFF.

The CDR3 sequence is CASSLEGTSGNFDYYEQYF. The CDR3 DNA reads TGTGCCAGCAGTTTAGAAGGGACTAGCGGGAATTTTGATTACTACGAGCAGTACTTC. The V call is TRBV12-3 or TRBV12-4, the J call TRBJ2-7; 13 positions match TRBD2. With V trimmed by 1 base and J by 3 bases, 12 bases remained unmatched. CDR3 length: 19 residues.

This clonotype was recorded a few times. The rearrangement joins TRBV19 to TRBJ2-1, with TRBD2 identical over 11 bases. CDR1 LNHDA and CDR2 SQIVND come from the germline V gene (reference sequence). J gave up 2 bases and V 4 bases, and 1 base lay outside the gene matches. The CDR3 has 15 residues. The CDR3 DNA follows: TGTGCCAGTAGTAGACTAGCGGGGACCTACAATGAGCAGTTCTTC. Its protein product is CASSRLAGTYNEQFF.

There are many counts of this clonotype. The chain combines TRBV5-5 with TRBJ1-1; D possibly corresponds to TRBD1 (6 bases). Trimming removed 0 bases at V and 4 bases at J, with 13 bases between. The CDR3 extends over 15 amino acids. CDR1 and CDR2 (germline): SGHKS, YYEKEE (reference sequence). The CDR3 DNA reads TGTGCCAGCAGCTTGGTTTTAACAGGGACCACTGAAGCTTTCTTT. It codes for CASSLVLTGTTEAFF.

A note on this clonotype: A much larger clone sits a single nucleotide away, making a read error possible. The V and J genes are TRBV24-1 and TRBJ2-1; 8 bases agree with TRBD1. Germline-derived CDR1 and CDR2 are KGHDR and SFDVKD. The CDR3 spans 16 residues. V shed 3 bases, J shed 7 bases, and the junction held 10 bases outside the gene matches. The CDR3 DNA sequence: TGTGCCACCAGTGATACAGGGGGAACTACTGGGAATGAGCAGTTCTTC. Translation gives CATSDTGGTTGNEQFF.

By its share, this clonotype is medium-sized (0.01 to 0.1%). This chain joins TRBV12-3 or TRBV12-4 and TRBJ1-1; no definite D call. Trimming removed 3 bases from V and 4 bases from J, with 6 bases in between. The CDR3 is 12 residues long. This CDR3 is CASSLSGTEAFF. The CDR3 DNA is TGTGCCAGCAGTTTGTCAGGCACTGAAGCTTTCTTT.

This clonotype was detected ten times or more. The J gene is TRBJ2-7, the V gene TRBV7-2, with 15 bases matching TRBD2. The CDR3 loop spans 15 amino acids. J gave up 7 bases and V 4 bases, and 5 bases lay outside the gene matches. The V gene's germline CDR1 is SGHTA and CDR2 FQGNSA. CDR3: CASSSGLAGGMEQYF. CDR3 nucleotide sequence: TGTGCCAGCAGCTCGGGACTAGCGGGGGGTATGGAGCAGTACTTC.